This TCR beta chain was found in a study of T cell repertoires in cytomegalovirus infection. Whole-study context: Shared public TCR beta signatures pointed to both CMV infection and a matching HLA type.

Each CDR3 protein is one row after TCRdb ran MiXCR on the reads. The profile covers under 600,000 distinct CDR3 sequences, with about 17% appearing a single time and more than 20% taken by the ten largest. For this clonotype: Its antigen is not known.

Study results and caveats: Within the response measured ex vivo, HLA-C-restricted CMV-specific TCR beta clonotypes were dominant. Identification of carriers of CMV plus the relevant HLA was performed using cumulative public TCR beta family frequency.

V lost 5 bases and J lost 0; bases outside the gene matches: 9. The CDR3 spans 16 residues. Per germline, CDR1 LNHDA and CDR2 SQIVND (reference sequence). The specimen sequenced was CD8+ T cells from PBMCs. The source of this sequence is a human donor in good health (CMV status not recorded). Some clones in this sample may be carry-over from other donors' samples. The chain recombines TRBV19 with TRBJ1-1, with 7 bases lining up with TRBD1. CDR3 nucleotides: TGTGCCAGTAGTGCGACAGGGTTTGGTGTGAACACTGAAGCTTTCTTT. Translation: CASSATGFGVNTEAFF.